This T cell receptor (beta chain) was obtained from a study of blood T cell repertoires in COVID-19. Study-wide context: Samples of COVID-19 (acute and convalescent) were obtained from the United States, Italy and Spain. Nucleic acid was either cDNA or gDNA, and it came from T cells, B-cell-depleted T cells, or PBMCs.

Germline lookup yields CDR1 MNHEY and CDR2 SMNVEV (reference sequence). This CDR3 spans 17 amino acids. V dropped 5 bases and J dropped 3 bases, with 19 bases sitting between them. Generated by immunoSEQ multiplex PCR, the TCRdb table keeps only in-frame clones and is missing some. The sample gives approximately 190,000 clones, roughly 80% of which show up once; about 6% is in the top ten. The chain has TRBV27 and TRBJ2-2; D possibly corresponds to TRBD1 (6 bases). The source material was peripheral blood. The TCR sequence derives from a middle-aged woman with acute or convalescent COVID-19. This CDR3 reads CASSPQFTGYHTGELFF. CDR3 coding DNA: TGTGCCAGCAGTCCCCAATTCACAGGGTACCACACCGGGGAGCTGTTTTTT.